This entry lists 19 T cell receptor beta chains sequenced from one sample in a study of T cell responses to AZD1222 COVID-19 vaccine. Libraries were prepared by immunoSEQ multiplex PCR; TCRdb keeps only in-frame clonotypes and omits some of them. The sample carries approximately 120,000 clones, 92% recorded once. This material consisted of peripheral blood, taken on day 0 of AZD1222 vaccination. The source of these receptors is an adult in good health.

The DNA for the CDR3 is TGTGCCAGCAGCCCTCGCGGACAGGGATCCCACAATGAGCAGTTCTTC. It yields the protein CASSPRGQGSHNEQFF. The V call is TRBV9, the J call TRBJ2-1; 8 nucleotides agree with TRBD1. Unmatched junction bases numbered 11, after V lost 4 bases and J lost 5 bases. CDR3 size: 16 residues. Per germline, CDR1 SGDLS and CDR2 YYNGEE.

This clone was recorded once. The V and J genes are TRBV7-8 and TRBJ2-1; the D gene could be TRBD1 or TRBD2 (6 bases each). The V end lost 1 base, the J end lost 8 bases, and 9 bases lay between the germline ends. The CDR3 covers 13 residues. Germline CDR1 SGHVS, CDR2 FQNEAQ. CDR3 DNA: TGTGCCAGCAGCTTAGTAAGGGGGGATGAGCAGTTCTTC. Protein: CASSLVRGDEQFF.

This clone was observed a single time. This rearrangement joins TRBV30 to TRBJ2-7, with 8 nucleotides matching TRBD1. The CDR3 spans 15 residues. CDR1 is GTSNPN and CDR2 is SVGIG in the germline V gene (reference sequence). V lost 0 bases, J lost 6 bases, and 10 bases stayed unmatched. The CDR3 protein is CAWSVQAGQALEQYF. The CDR3 bases are TGTGCCTGGAGTGTACAGGCGGGACAGGCCCTCGAGCAGTACTTC.

This clone was detected a few times. The J gene is TRBJ2-2, the V gene TRBV7-9, with a possible D match to TRBD1 (5 bases). Germline V gives CDR1 SEHNR, CDR2 FQNEAQ (reference sequence). Trimming removed 1 base from V and 5 bases from J, with 14 bases in between. The CDR3 length is 16 residues. CDR3 protein: CASSLGGREWTGELFF. CDR3 in DNA: TGTGCCAGCAGCTTAGGGGGCAGGGAATGGACCGGGGAGCTGTTTTTT.

The chain has TRBV7-6 and TRBJ1-1; D is possibly TRBD1 (5 bases). V shed 5 bases and J shed 1 base, with 14 bases lying between them. This CDR3 spans 15 amino acids. Germline values: CDR1 SGHVS, CDR2 FNYEAQ. The DNA for the CDR3 is TGTGCCAGCAGCATGACGAAGACAGAGAACACTGAAGCTTTCTTT. This gives the protein CASSMTKTENTEAFF.

The genes are TRBV18 and TRBJ1-1; TRBD1 aligns across 11 bases. CDR1 and CDR2 (germline): KGHSH, LQKENI. The CDR3 extends over 16 amino acids. J lost 2 bases, V lost 3 bases, and 5 bases had no gene match. In nucleotides, the CDR3 is TGTGCCAGCTCACCCTGGACAGGGGGCTATAACACTGAAGCTTTCTTT. Protein product: CASSPWTGGYNTEAFF.

CDR3 protein: CASSLAPPTWSGNTIYF. CDR3 coding DNA: TGTGCCAGCAGCTTGGCCCCTCCGACATGGTCCGGAAACACCATATATTTT. The chain is built from TRBV5-8 and TRBJ1-3; D remains unclear. This CDR3 region has 17 residues. Per germline, CDR1 SGHTS and CDR2 YDEGEE. Trimming took 0 bases from V and 4 from J, leaving 17 bases between them.

V usage is TRBV23-1 and J usage is TRBJ2-1; TRBD2 agrees at 13 bases. TRBV23-1 is noted as an ORF with a role that remains uncertain. The CDR3 consists of 18 residues. The J segment lost 4 bases and the V segment lost 2 bases, leaving 8 bases of the junction unmatched. The CDR3 loop reads CASSQPVGLAGDYNEQFF. The CDR3 coding sequence is TGCGCCAGCAGTCAACCGGTCGGACTAGCGGGAGATTACAATGAGCAGTTCTTC.

The chain recombines TRBV7-3 with TRBJ2-2; D might be TRBD1 or TRBD2, each matching 5 bases. Germline CDR1 is SGHTA and CDR2 is FQGTGA. CDR3 size: 18 residues. The V gene lost 5 bases and the J gene lost 6 bases, with 25 bases spanning the gap. In DNA, the CDR3 is TGTGCCAGCAGCCCCCACGAGTTGTCCCGGGAAGGGGCCGGGGAGCTGTTTTTT. This translates into CASSPHELSREGAGELFF.

The genes are TRBV28 and TRBJ1-1; no firm D call. The CDR3 sequence is 13 residues long. With 2 bases removed from V and 1 base from J, the gap between germline ends came to 5 bases. The germline gives CDR1 MDHEN, CDR2 SYDVKM. The CDR3 DNA sequence: TGTGCCAGCAGTTTAGTCCAGAACACTGAAGCTTTCTTT. It encodes CASSLVQNTEAFF.

The rearrangement uses TRBV6-6 and TRBJ1-2; 7 bases map to TRBD1. V shed 6 bases and J 6 bases; nucleotides not matched to a gene: 4. Germline V gene data show CDR1 as MNHNY and CDR2 as SVGAGI (reference sequence). This CDR3 region has 12 residues. Written as DNA, the CDR3 is TGTGCCAGCAGCCACCAGGGGGATGGCTACACCTTC. Translated, it gives CASSHQGDGYTF.

The gene calls are TRBV6-5 and TRBJ2-2; 10 bases map to TRBD1. The CDR3 is made up of 15 amino acids. V gave up 4 bases and J gave up 7 bases; unmatched junction bases: 6. CDR1 and CDR2 from the germline V gene are MNHEY and SVGAGI. The CDR3 DNA follows: TGTGCCAGCAGTTCGGAGACAGGGGGCTTCGGGGAGCTGTTTTTT. Its protein product is CASSSETGGFGELFF.

The gene calls are TRBV30 and TRBJ2-7; 10 bases are shared with TRBD2. Germline lookup yields CDR1 GTSNPN and CDR2 SVGIG (reference sequence). The V and J ends lost 0 bases and 2 bases, in that order; junction bases with no gene match: 1. The CDR3 is 14 residues long. The CDR3 DNA is TGTGCCTGGAGTGTGGGACTAGCGACCTACGAGCAGTACTTC. This encodes CAWSVGLATYEQYF.

The chain carries TRBV5-1 and TRBJ2-5; TRBD1 or TRBD2 may be the D gene (5 bases each). CDR1 and CDR2 (germline): SGHRS, YFSETQ. CDR3 length: 14 residues. V was trimmed by 0 bases and J by 4 bases, leaving 10 bases between them. The CDR3 loop reads CASSLAGGSETQYF. The CDR3, as DNA: TGCGCCAGCAGCTTGGCTGGGGGTTCAGAGACCCAGTACTTC.

V is TRBV18 and J is TRBJ2-7, with D unresolved. CDR1 and CDR2 (germline): KGHSH, LQKENI. The CDR3 extends over 15 amino acids. Trimming removed 4 bases at V and 0 bases at J, with 13 bases between. The CDR3 DNA reads as TGTGCCAGCTCACTGTATGGGGTCAGCTCCTACGAGCAGTACTTC. Translating gives CASSLYGVSSYEQYF.

The genes are TRBV4-1 and TRBJ1-3; D gene uncertain. V was trimmed by 0 bases and J by 0 bases, leaving 18 bases between them. CDR1 and CDR2 from the germline V gene are MGHRA and YSYEKL. The CDR3 covers 19 residues. The CDR3 coding sequence is TGCGCCAGCAGCCAAGAAAGCGGTGAGGTGTCGAGCTCTGGAAACACCATATATTTT. Its protein is CASSQESGEVSSSGNTIYF.

The chain combines TRBV27 with TRBJ2-5; 9 bases map to TRBD1. Germline trimming cut 2 bases from V and 2 bases from J; bases unmatched to any gene: 6. The CDR3 is 16 residues long. Per the germline V gene, CDR1 is MNHEY and CDR2 is SMNVEV (reference sequence). CDR3 protein: CASSLGVGQGQETQYF. The CDR3 nucleotides are TGTGCCAGCAGTTTAGGGGTGGGACAGGGTCAAGAGACCCAGTACTTC.

The rearrangement links TRBV2 to TRBJ2-2, with 9 bases that match TRBD1. This CDR3 spans 15 amino acids. From germline, CDR1 is SNHLY and CDR2 FYNNEI. Losses at the gene ends were 4 bases for V and 1 base for J; bases not matched to a gene: 1. CDR3 coding DNA: TGTGCCAGCAGTGTGGGACAGGGGAACACCGGGGAGCTGTTTTTT. This sequence encodes CASSVGQGNTGELFF.

The chain has TRBV10-3 and TRBJ1-1; no definite D call. There are 12 residues in the CDR3. Germline CDR1 ENHRY, CDR2 SYGVKD. Trimming removed 10 bases from V and 1 base from J, with 10 bases in between. The CDR3 DNA is TGTGCCACCTGGCAGGAGAACACTGAAGCTTTCTTT. Protein: CATWQENTEAFF.